This T cell receptor (beta chain) comes out of a study of tumor-infiltrating lymphocytes in oesophageal squamous cell carcinoma (dated by TCRdb to about 2016). Comment on this clonotype: Its antigen has not been determined. The sample holds no much larger clone one base away, and base qualities are not on file.

Libraries were constructed by PCR. Sequencing was carried out with an Illumina HiSeq 2000. In TCRdb, the public reads were trimmed at Q25 with fastp and aligned with MiXCR, with productive beta chains retained. Rows are unified per CDR3 protein, each entry keeping the most common DNA and genes. Present in this sample are more than 9,500 distinct CDR3 sequences, roughly 54% of which were seen just once. The ten top clones hold about 25% of the sample. This sequence originates from a male donor with esophageal squamous cell carcinoma. The sequencing sample was made of esophageal tumor tissue.

The DNA reads as follows: TGTGCCAGCAGCTTACAGACAAACACTGAAGCTTTCTTT. Its product reads: CASSLQTNTEAFF. The chain links TRBV7-9 with TRBJ1-1; the D gene identity is not certain. As encoded in the germline V gene (reference sequence), CDR1 is SEHNR while CDR2 is FQNEAQ. CDR3 length: 13 amino acids, cysteine to phenylalanine. Only CDR3 DNA is held: 39 bases, read in frame from base 1. Deletion took 2 bases off V and 2 bases off J, with a span of 6 bases between the germline ends.